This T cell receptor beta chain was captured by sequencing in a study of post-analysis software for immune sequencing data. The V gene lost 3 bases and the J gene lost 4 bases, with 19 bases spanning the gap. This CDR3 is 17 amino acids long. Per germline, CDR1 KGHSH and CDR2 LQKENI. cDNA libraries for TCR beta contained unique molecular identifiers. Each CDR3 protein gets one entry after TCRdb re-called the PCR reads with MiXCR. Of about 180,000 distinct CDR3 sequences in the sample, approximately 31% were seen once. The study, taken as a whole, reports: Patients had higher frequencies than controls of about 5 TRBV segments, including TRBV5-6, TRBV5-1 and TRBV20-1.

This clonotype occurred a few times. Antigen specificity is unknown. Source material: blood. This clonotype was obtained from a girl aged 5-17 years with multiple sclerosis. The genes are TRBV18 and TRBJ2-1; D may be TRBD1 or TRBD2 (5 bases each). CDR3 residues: CASSPNPPGTLYNEQFF. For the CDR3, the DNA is TGTGCCAGCTCACCTAATCCCCCAGGGACCCTTTACAATGAGCAGTTCTTC.